This T cell receptor (beta chain) originates from a study of blood T cell repertoires in COVID-19. This clone has just one count. The method was immunoSEQ multiplex PCR; TCRdb's version includes in-frame clones alone and lacks a portion of them. Of about 250,000 clones listed, 85% to 90% are singletons. The CDR3 sequence is 16 residues long. In germline, CDR1 is MGHRA, CDR2 YSYEKL. After removal of 2 bases from V and 5 bases from J, the junction contained 7 bases not matched to a gene. The source material was PBMCs or T cells enriched from blood (not recorded which). The TCR comes from a woman aged 50 to 60 who had recovered from COVID-19. This sequence joins TRBV4-1 and TRBJ1-5; 9 bases are shared with TRBD1. Written as DNA, the CDR3 is TGCGCCAGCAGCCAATCCGGGACAGGGCGGGATCAGCCCCAGCATTTT. Protein: CASSQSGTGRDQPQHF.